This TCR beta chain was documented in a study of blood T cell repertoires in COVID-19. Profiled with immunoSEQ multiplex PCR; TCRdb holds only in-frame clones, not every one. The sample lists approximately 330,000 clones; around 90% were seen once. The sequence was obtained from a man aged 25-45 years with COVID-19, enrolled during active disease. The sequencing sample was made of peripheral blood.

Here the CDR3 reads CASTRRGEQYF. CDR3 nucleotide sequence: TGTGCCAGCACCCGGAGGGGCGAGCAGTACTTC. The rearrangement uses TRBV5-6 and TRBJ2-7, with a weak D call TRBD2 (6 bases). CDR3 size: 11 residues. V was pared by 6 bases and J by 6 bases, with 10 bases between. The germline gives CDR1 SGHDT, CDR2 YYEEEE.